This TCR beta chain comes out of a study of blood T cell repertoires in COVID-19. For the study at large: Acute-phase and convalescent COVID-19 samples originated in the United States, Italy and Spain. PBMCs, B-cell-depleted T cells, or T cells provided the cDNA or gDNA that made up the material.

The CDR3 runs 16 residues. V lost 5 bases to trimming and J lost 3 bases, with 19 bases between them. The germline gives CDR1 LNHDA, CDR2 SQIVND (reference sequence). Original processing methods: Quantification of nucleated cells was approximated via reference gene primer amplification. Sequencing was performed with immunoSEQ multiplex PCR; in TCRdb, only in-frame clones are kept and a portion is missing. V and J calls plus clone size are reproduced from that table; the DNA served to infer D and trimming. The data contain 35,000 to 40,000 clones, 65% to 85% of them seen just once; the ten biggest clones take up over 25%. This clone was detected only a few times.

V and J are TRBV19 and TRBJ1-1; D perhaps matches TRBD1 (5 bases). The receptor comes from a man older than 75 with active or convalescent COVID-19. The sequenced material came from peripheral blood. In DNA, the CDR3 is TGTGCCAGTAGTCCCCGTTGGCGGGGGGGGGACACTGAAGCTTTCTTT. Translating it yields CASSPRWRGGDTEAFF. The whole variable domain, remainder taken from reference TRBV19 and TRBJ1-1, is DGGITQSPKYLFRKEGQNVTLSCEQNLNHDAMYWYRQDPGQGLRLIYYSQIVNDFQKGDIAEGYSVSREKKESFPLTVTSAQKNPTAFYLCASSPRWRGGDTEAFFGQGTRLTVV.